Listed below are T cell receptor beta chains from one sample, sequenced in a study of regulatory T cells in long-lasting Graves disease. Via MiXCR, TCRdb re-called the multiplex PCR reads, giving one row per CDR3 protein. Found here are about 430,000 distinct CDR3 sequences, about 21% of them singletons; the top ten hold roughly an eighth. The sample in question was peripheral blood mononuclear cells (PBMCs), obtained when the disease was refractory, from a patient treated with antithyroid drugs. These receptors all come from a female donor with Graves disease. Both conserved end residues are part of each CDR3. Each record gives: clone size, J gene, V gene, D gene, CDR3 protein, CDR3 DNA. D genes are given only for firm matches. Part of the rows lack a size; the others show once, few, many or a class for expanded clones.

few	TRBJ2-3	TRBV5-1	TRBD2	CASSSGTSGVTDTQYF	TGCGCCAGCAGCTCGGGGACTAGCGGGGTCACAGATACGCAGTATTTT
few	TRBJ1-2	TRBV20-1	.	CSAKGQSNYGYTF	TGCAGTGCTAAAGGACAGTCTAACTATGGCTACACCTTC
few	TRBJ2-5	TRBV30	TRBD2	CAAGGPRGPETQYF	TGTGCCGCGGGGGGACCTCGAGGACCAGAGACCCAGTACTTC
few	TRBJ1-2	TRBV5-6	.	CASSGNGGGLNGYTF	TGTGCCAGCAGCGGGAACGGGGGCGGCCTGAATGGCTACACCTTC
.	TRBJ1-1	TRBV19	.	CASSITTREQLEAFF	TGTGCCAGTAGTATTACGACCCGGGAACAACTTGAAGCTTTCTTT
many	TRBJ2-7	TRBV19	TRBD2	CASSTAGWNEQYF	TGTGCCAGTAGTACAGCGGGGTGGAACGAGCAGTACTTC
many	TRBJ2-2	TRBV28	TRBD2	CASSSTSGSWNGELFF	TGTGCCAGCAGTTCGACTAGCGGGAGTTGGAACGGGGAGCTGTTTTTT
.	TRBJ2-5	TRBV5-1	TRBD2	CASRFNPGLVETQYF	TGCGCCAGCAGATTTAATCCGGGACTAGTGGAGACCCAGTACTTC
many	TRBJ1-1	TRBV28	TRBD1	CASSESTGFNTEAFF	TGTGCCAGCAGTGAATCGACAGGGTTTAACACTGAAGCTTTCTTT
.	TRBJ1-5	TRBV5-1	.	CASSLTGNGDQPQHF	TGCGCCAGCAGCTTGACAGGGAACGGCGATCAGCCCCAGCATTTT
many	TRBJ1-2	TRBV12-3/TRBV12-4	TRBD1	CATAGQLGYGYTF	TGTGCCACGGCGGGACAGTTGGGCTATGGCTACACCTTC
many	TRBJ2-2	TRBV2	.	CASSVNTVNTGELFF	TGTGCCAGCAGCGTGAACACGGTAAACACCGGGGAGCTGTTTTTT
many	TRBJ1-1	TRBV5-1	.	CASSSAGISTEAFF	TGCGCCAGCAGCTCGGCAGGGATTTCCACTGAAGCTTTCTTT
many	TRBJ1-2	TRBV18	.	CASSPPRNGYGYTF	TGTGCCAGCTCACCACCGAGGAATGGCTATGGCTACACCTTC
many	TRBJ2-5	TRBV12-3/TRBV12-4	TRBD1	CASRPGQGAQETQYF	TGTGCCAGCAGACCGGGACAGGGGGCCCAAGAGACCCAGTACTTC
many	TRBJ1-1	TRBV12-3/TRBV12-4	TRBD1	CASGGQVHTEAFF	TGTGCCAGCGGGGGACAGGTACACACTGAAGCTTTCTTT
.	TRBJ1-6	TRBV6-1	TRBD1	CASSIGARDRDSPLHF	TGTGCCAGCAGTATAGGGGCCCGGGACAGGGATTCACCCCTCCACTTT
few	TRBJ2-7	TRBV5-1	TRBD1	CASSPLQGPSYEQYF	TGCGCCAGCAGTCCGCTACAGGGGCCTTCCTACGAGCAGTACTTC
.	TRBJ2-7	TRBV6-5	TRBD2	CASSCFGGRSYEQYF	TGTGCCAGCAGTTGCTTCGGCGGGAGGTCCTACGAGCAGTACTTC
.	TRBJ2-5	TRBV15	.	CATSRGQGTLETQYF	TGTGCCACCAGCAGAGGTCAGGGGACCTTAGAGACCCAGTACTTC
many	TRBJ2-7	TRBV2	TRBD1	CASSPRDRGHEQYF	TGTGCCAGCAGTCCCCGGGACAGAGGCCACGAGCAGTACTTC
few	TRBJ1-3	TRBV20-1	.	CSAVTDSGNTIYF	TGCAGTGCTGTGACAGACTCTGGAAACACCATATATTTT
many	TRBJ1-5	TRBV12-3/TRBV12-4	.	CASRDTGNQPQHF	TGTGCCAGCAGAGATACAGGAAATCAGCCCCAGCATTTT
few	TRBJ2-3	TRBV2	.	CASLRQFRTDTQYF	TGTGCCAGCCTGAGGCAGTTTCGCACAGATACGCAGTATTTT
.	TRBJ2-7	TRBV6-2/TRBV6-3	.	CASSKSPLMEQYF	TGTGCCAGCAGTAAAAGTCCTCTTATGGAGCAGTACTTC
many	TRBJ2-7	TRBV5-1	TRBD2	CASSLVVAGAYEQYF	TGCGCCAGCAGCTTGGTGGTAGCGGGGGCCTACGAGCAGTACTTC
many	TRBJ2-2	TRBV6-1	TRBD2	CASSGGASGRAGWYGELFF	TGTGCCAGCAGTGGGGGGGCTAGCGGGAGGGCCGGATGGTACGGGGAGCTGTTTTTT
.	TRBJ2-7	TRBV3-1	TRBD2	CASRVLREGNYEQYF	TGTGCCAGCAGGGTTCTCCGGGAGGGAAACTACGAGCAGTACTTC
.	TRBJ2-1	TRBV6-5	TRBD2	CASSWTSGRFDEQFF	TGTGCCAGCAGTTGGACTAGCGGGAGGTTCGATGAGCAGTTCTTC
.	TRBJ2-5	TRBV7-9	.	CASSGRGRDQETQYF	TGTGCCAGCAGCGGACGTGGGCGGGACCAAGAGACCCAGTACTTC
many	TRBJ1-5	TRBV28	.	CASSPWGDQPQHF	TGTGCCAGCAGCCCTTGGGGGGATCAGCCCCAGCATTTT
once	TRBJ2-4	TRBV9	TRBD2	CASSVAPDQGREGLAKNIQYF	TGTGCCAGCAGCGTAGCTCCCGATCAAGGGCGGGAGGGGTTGGCCAAAAACATTCAGTACTTC
many	TRBJ2-7	TRBV28	.	CASSGGVSSYEQYF	TGTGCCAGCAGCGGGGGCGTAAGCTCCTACGAGCAGTACTTC
.	TRBJ1-1	TRBV2	.	CASSEYRDTEAFF	TGTGCCAGCAGTGAATATCGGGACACTGAAGCTTTCTTT
many	TRBJ1-4	TRBV20-1	TRBD1	CSARAGQAEKLFF	TGCAGTGCTAGGGCGGGACAGGCCGAAAAACTGTTTTTT
few	TRBJ2-7	TRBV28	TRBD1	CASSPGQDRGQYF	TGTGCCAGCAGTCCCGGACAGGATCGTGGGCAGTACTTC
many	TRBJ2-7	TRBV27	TRBD1	CASSESPGTGVYEQYF	TGTGCCAGCAGTGAATCACCCGGGACAGGGGTTTACGAGCAGTACTTC
.	TRBJ2-2	TRBV19	.	CASRSGELFF	TGTGCCAGCCGCTCAGGGGAGCTGTTTTTT
many	TRBJ2-2	TRBV11-3	.	CASSTRDRNTGELFF	TGTGCCAGCAGCACGCGCGACAGGAACACCGGGGAGCTGTTTTTT
many	TRBJ2-5	TRBV20-1	TRBD2	CSATTGLAGEETQYF	TGCAGTGCTACTACGGGACTAGCGGGAGAAGAGACCCAGTACTTC
many	TRBJ2-7	TRBV27	.	CATSHFGQGEGIAYEQYF	TGTGCCACTTCCCACTTTGGGCAGGGCGAGGGTATTGCCTACGAGCAGTACTTC
many	TRBJ1-1	TRBV28	.	CASSPQGVGNTEAFF	TGTGCCAGCAGTCCTCAGGGTGTGGGGAACACTGAAGCTTTCTTT
many	TRBJ1-5	TRBV28	.	CASSSTGNNQPQHF	TGTGCCAGCAGTTCGACAGGTAACAATCAGCCCCAGCATTTT
.	TRBJ2-3	TRBV7-9	.	CASSLAQTLTDTQYF	TGTGCCAGCAGCTTAGCGCAGACCCTCACAGATACGCAGTATTTT
.	TRBJ2-7	TRBV6-2/TRBV6-3	TRBD2	CATAGLAGGPISYEQYF	TGTGCCACCGCGGGACTAGCGGGAGGGCCCATCTCCTACGAGCAGTACTTC
many	TRBJ2-3	TRBV2	TRBD2	CATRLAGYRADTQYF	TGTGCCACCAGACTAGCGGGATACCGCGCGGATACGCAGTATTTT
once	TRBJ2-1	TRBV5-1	.	CASSSPWGDNNEQFF	TGCGCCAGCAGCTCACCATGGGGGGATAACAATGAGCAGTTCTTC
many	TRBJ1-1	TRBV28	.	CASSRGGGNTEAFF	TGTGCCAGCAGCCGCGGGGGAGGGAACACTGAAGCTTTCTTT
many	TRBJ1-6	TRBV16	TRBD1	CASSQPGTGGSYNSPLHF	TGTGCCAGCAGCCAACCCGGGACAGGCGGGTCCTATAATTCACCCCTCCACTTT
many	TRBJ2-7	TRBV5-6	.	CASRGDLVPDEQYF	TGTGCCAGCAGAGGCGACCTAGTTCCGGACGAGCAGTACTTC
many	TRBJ2-5	TRBV7-2	TRBD2	CASSPGTSGVGTQYF	TGTGCCAGCAGCCCTGGGACTAGCGGAGTCGGGACCCAGTACTTC
.	TRBJ1-5	TRBV19	TRBD1	CASSAGTGRLPQHF	TGTGCCAGTAGTGCGGGGACAGGCCGACTGCCCCAGCATTTT
.	TRBJ1-2	TRBV11-2	.	CASSPHSENYGYTF	TGTGCCAGCAGTCCCCACAGCGAGAACTATGGCTACACCTTC
.	TRBJ1-5	TRBV19	.	CASSIDLGSGNQPQHF	TGTGCCAGTAGTATAGATCTTGGCAGTGGCAATCAGCCCCAGCATTTT
few	TRBJ1-1	TRBV6-2/TRBV6-3	.	CASSSITGRTEAFF	TGTGCCAGCAGTTCAATAACAGGTCGAACTGAAGCTTTCTTT
many	TRBJ2-6	TRBV12-3/TRBV12-4	.	CASAKQSSSGANVLTF	TGTGCCAGCGCTAAACAGAGTAGCTCTGGGGCCAACGTCCTGACTTTC
.	TRBJ2-7	TRBV7-8	TRBD2	CASSLNRVLAGPYEQYF	TGTGCCAGCAGCTTAAATCGTGTACTAGCGGGACCCTACGAGCAGTACTTC
.	TRBJ2-1	TRBV28	.	CASTLRGRRNEQFF	TGTGCCAGCACCCTTCGAGGGCGTCGGAATGAGCAGTTCTTC
few	TRBJ1-4	TRBV28	.	CASSFHAGEKLFF	TGTGCCAGCAGTTTCCACGCTGGTGAAAAACTGTTTTTT
many	TRBJ1-2	TRBV27	.	CASSTTWADYGYTF	TGTGCCAGCAGTACGACATGGGCTGATTATGGCTACACCTTC